A selection of T cell receptor beta chains follows, all from one sample in a study of neoadjuvant anti-PD-1 for oral cavity cancer. Data came from immunoSEQ multiplex PCR; TCRdb stores just in-frame clones and leaves some out. There are over 65,000 clones in the sample; 70% to 90% occur only once, and 2.5% to 3% lies in the top ten. Here the sequenced sample was PBMCs, taken after nivolumab (anti-PD-1) treatment. The receptors were gathered from a person between 40 and 85 years old with oral cavity squamous cell carcinoma. The CDR3 runs from the conserved cysteine through the conserved F or W. D genes are given only for firm matches. Not every row has a clone size; where given, it reads once, few, many or a size class.

-,TRBV4-1,TRBD2,TRBJ2-7,TGCGCCAGCAGCCAAGAGACTAGCGGGGGGCCTCTCACCTACGAGCAGTACTTC,CASSQETSGGPLTYEQYF
-,TRBV6-1,-,TRBJ2-5,TGTGCCGAAGAGACCCAGTACTTC,CAEETQYF
-,TRBV5-4,-,TRBJ1-1,TGTGCCAGCACCTGGGGCGCAGATAATCTGCTAGAAGCTTTCTTT,CASTWGADNLLEAFF
-,TRBV5-4,-,TRBJ1-5,TGTGCCAGCAGCCCTGGGGGCCCGAATCAGCCCCAGCATTTT,CASSPGGPNQPQHF
-,TRBV27,TRBD1,TRBJ2-1,TGTGCCAGCCGATCGCTGACAGGGCGTAAGAGCTCCTACAATGAGCGGTTCTTC,CASRSLTGRKSSYNERFF
few,TRBV6-5,-,TRBJ1-5,TGTGCCAGCAGTCTCAGGCACAATCAGCCCCAGCATTTT,CASSLRHNQPQHF
once,TRBV6-5,TRBD1,TRBJ2-7,TGTGCCAGCAGTTATGACAGGGGTGGCTACGAGCAGTACTTC,CASSYDRGGYEQYF
-,TRBV5-1,TRBD1,TRBJ2-7,TGCGCCAGCCGGCCGGGACAGGGGTCCGAGCAGTACTTC,CASRPGQGSEQYF
-,TRBV7-3,TRBD2,TRBJ2-2,TGTGCCAGCAGCCCCCGGGGGGGCACCGGGGAGCTGTTTTTT,CASSPRGGTGELFF
-,TRBV7-2,-,TRBJ1-2,TGTGCCAGCAGCTTAGACGGGGGAGGGAACTATGGCTACACCTTC,CASSLDGGGNYGYTF
-,TRBV7-8,-,TRBJ2-7,TGTGCCAGCAGCTTAGTTACAGGGTCGGTATACGAGCAGTACTTC,CASSLVTGSVYEQYF
once,TRBV4-2,-,TRBJ2-1,TGTGCCAGCAGCCAAGATCGTTACCGTAGCTCCTACAATGAGCAGTTCTTC,CASSQDRYRSSYNEQFF
once,TRBV7-9,-,TRBJ1-2,TGTGCCAGCAGCTTGCGACAGGAAGCTAACTATGGCTACACCTTC,CASSLRQEANYGYTF
-,TRBV6-5,TRBD2,TRBJ2-5,TGTGCCAGCTCTCCGGGACTAGCGAGAGAGACCCAGTACTTC,CASSPGLARETQYF
few,TRBV9,TRBD1,TRBJ2-4,TGTGCCAGCAGCGTAGCTGGACAGGGAAACATTCAGTACTTC,CASSVAGQGNIQYF
-,TRBV19,TRBD1,TRBJ2-7,TGTGCCAGTAGCCCCCCCACAGGGGGCGCGAGAAACGAGCAGTACTTC,CASSPPTGGARNEQYF
-,TRBV5-1,-,TRBJ1-5,TGCGCCAGCAGCTTGGACTGGGCTGGCAATCAGCCCCAGCATTTT,CASSLDWAGNQPQHF
-,TRBV11-2,TRBD1,TRBJ2-5,TGTGCCAGCAGCACCCGGGACAGGCAAATCCTGCAAGAGACCCAGTACTTC,CASSTRDRQILQETQYF
-,TRBV19,-,TRBJ2-2,TGTGCCAGCTCCGGGACCGCGAACACCGGGGAGCTGTTTTTT,CASSGTANTGELFF
-,TRBV28,-,TRBJ1-5,TGTGCCAGCAGAAATTCAGGGGGCAATCAGCCCCAGCATTTT,CASRNSGGNQPQHF
-,TRBV7-2,TRBD2,TRBJ2-1,TGTGCCAGCAGTCCAAGCGGGAGTCGCTACAATGAGCAGTTCTTC,CASSPSGSRYNEQFF
-,TRBV10-2,TRBD2,TRBJ2-2,TGCGCCATCCGAGGTGGTAGCGGGGGGGCGAACACCGGGGAGCTGTTTTTT,CAIRGGSGGANTGELFF
-,TRBV11-3,-,TRBJ2-7,TGTGCCAGCAGCTTAGGGGACTACGAGCAGTACTTC,CASSLGDYEQYF
-,TRBV5-1,TRBD1,TRBJ1-2,TGCGCCAGCAGCTCCTTTGTTCCCTTTACCAGGGGGCTTAACTATGGCTACACCTTC,CASSSFVPFTRGLNYGYTF
once,TRBV27,-,TRBJ1-1,TGTGCCAGCAGTTCAATATCCAGCACGAAGGATGATGAAGCTTTCTTT,CASSSISSTKDDEAFF
-,TRBV28,-,TRBJ2-7,TGTGCCAGCAATATTCAAGGACGGAGCTCCTACGAGCAGTACTTC,CASNIQGRSSYEQYF
-,TRBV27,-,TRBJ1-1,TGTGCCAGCAGTGGGGGTTGGGGGGCCACGCTGGCTTTCTTT,CASSGGWGATLAFF
-,TRBV5-1,-,TRBJ2-5,TGCGCCAGCAGTGAGATCGGGCTATCTAAAGAGACCCAGTACTTC,CASSEIGLSKETQYF
-,TRBV11-3,-,TRBJ1-1,TGTGCCAGCAGTGGGAGCATGAACACTGAAGCTTTCTTT,CASSGSMNTEAFF
-,TRBV29-1,TRBD1,TRBJ1-2,TGCAGCGTTGGACAGGGGGTTAACTATGGCTACACCTTC,CSVGQGVNYGYTF
once,TRBV7-3,TRBD2,TRBJ2-1,TGTGCCAGCAGCTTAAACGGGAGGCCCGATGAGCAGTTCTTC,CASSLNGRPDEQFF
-,TRBV11-2,-,TRBJ2-2,TGTGCCAGCAGCCTCGGACAAACGATCACCGGGGAGCTGTTTTTT,CASSLGQTITGELFF
-,TRBV4-1,-,TRBJ2-5,TGCGCCAGCAGCCTAACTTGGGGTGGAGAGACCCAGTACTTC,CASSLTWGGETQYF
-,TRBV5-4,-,TRBJ2-7,TGTGCCAGCAGCAGGGGCGGGACTGGGGCCTACGAGCAGTACTTC,CASSRGGTGAYEQYF
-,TRBV6-1,TRBD1,TRBJ1-1,TGTGCCAGCAGTGACATCAGGGGGCAGAACACTGAAGCTTTCTTT,CASSDIRGQNTEAFF
-,TRBV19,-,TRBJ1-5,TGTGCCAGTAGTGCCCCCCGGGGGACGCTACTCAATCAGCCCCAGCATTTT,CASSAPRGTLLNQPQHF
-,TRBV5-1,-,TRBJ1-2,TGCGCCAGCAGGGCCGGGCAGACTAACTATGGCTACACCTTC,CASRAGQTNYGYTF
-,TRBV6-1,-,TRBJ2-5,TGTGCCAGCAGTGAGGATTGGTACCAAGAGACCCAGTACTTC,CASSEDWYQETQYF
once,TRBV2,-,TRBJ2-4,TGTGCCAGCAGGGAAGGGACGAACCTTTGGAGAAACATTCAGTACTTC,CASREGTNLWRNIQYF
-,TRBV7-2,-,TRBJ1-5,TGTGCCAGCAGCTCGACACCTTATAGCAATCAGCCCCAGCATTTT,CASSSTPYSNQPQHF
once,TRBV5-1,TRBD2,TRBJ2-5,TGCGCCAGCAGCTTGATATCAGGGAGGGCAGAGACCCAGTACTTC,CASSLISGRAETQYF